The rows below give T cell receptor beta chains drawn from one sample of a study of vaccination and CD4 T cells after COVID-19. Their specific antigens are unknown. TCRdb re-called the PCR reads through MiXCR, storing one row per CDR3 protein. There are about 26,000 distinct CDR3 sequences in the sample; 64% occur only once, and 4.5% to 6% lies in the top ten. Material for sequencing was CD4+ T cells from blood, cultured in vitro. All receptors derive from a human donor who had recovered from COVID-19. The CDR3 runs from the conserved cysteine through the conserved F or W. Fields, in order: V gene, J gene, clone size, D gene, CDR3 DNA, CDR3 protein. The D gene is left open where the match is weak. Size values are once, few and many counts, or a class for expanded clones, and some rows have none.

>TRBV6-1|TRBJ1-3|.|.
TGTGCCAGCAGTGAACGGGAAACGCCTGGAAACACCATATATTTT
CASSERETPGNTIYF
>TRBV20-1|TRBJ2-7|.|.
TGCAGTGCCCAAGGGGGGGACTTAAGGTCCTACGAGCAGTACTTC
CSAQGGDLRSYEQYF
>TRBV10-3|TRBJ2-7|.|.
TGTGCCATCACAGGGGTCGATGGCTACGAGCAGTACTTC
CAITGVDGYEQYF
>TRBV7-2|TRBJ1-3|.|.
TGTGCCAGCAGCTCGAGGGGGGGGCTATGGTTCTCTGGAAACACCATATATTTT
CASSSRGGLWFSGNTIYF
>TRBV20-1|TRBJ2-1|.|TRBD2
TGCAGTGCTAGAGATCTTCCCGCTAGCGGGAGAGGAGGTGAGCAGTTCTTC
CSARDLPASGRGGEQFF
>TRBV29-1|TRBJ1-1|.|.
TGCAGCGGAGCGAAGGGGGAGAACACTGAAGCTTTCTTT
CSGAKGENTEAFF
>TRBV7-8|TRBJ2-7|.|.
TGTGCCAGCAGCTTAGTCAGGGCTAGCGGGACAGGGGAGCAGTACTTC
CASSLVRASGTGEQYF
>TRBV28|TRBJ2-1|.|TRBD1
TGTGCAGCTCACTCCCGACAGGGGGGAAACTACAATGAGCAGTTCTTC
CAAHSRQGGNYNEQFF
>TRBV11-2|TRBJ1-1|.|TRBD1
TGTGCCAGCAGCGTAGGACAGGGAACCACGACTGAAGCTTTCTTT
CASSVGQGTTTEAFF
>TRBV28|TRBJ1-3|once|.
TGTGCCAGCAGTTCCGGGGGGGGAGGAAACACCATATATTTT
CASSSGGGGNTIYF
>TRBV5-1|TRBJ1-6|once|.
TGCGCCAGCAGCTTGGATCAGAGCGATAATTCACCCCTCCACTTT
CASSLDQSDNSPLHF
>TRBV7-9|TRBJ2-7|.|TRBD1
TGTGCCTTCCGACAGGGGGCCCACGAGCAGTACTTC
CAFRQGAHEQYF
>TRBV11-2|TRBJ2-7|.|TRBD1
TGTGCCAGCAGCCCCGGACAGGGGTCCTACGAGCAGTACTTC
CASSPGQGSYEQYF
>TRBV7-9|TRBJ1-5|.|.
TGTGCCAGCAGCTTTTTGGGGGTGGATCAGCCCCAGCATTTT
CASSFLGVDQPQHF
>TRBV7-2|TRBJ2-7|.|TRBD2
TGTGCCAGCAGCTTACGACTAGCGGGAATTTACGAGCAGTACTTC
CASSLRLAGIYEQYF
>TRBV4-3|TRBJ2-7|.|.
TGCGCCAGCAGCCAAGGGGTTTCAGGGGGGCTAAAGAACGAGCAGTACTTC
CASSQGVSGGLKNEQYF
>TRBV6-2/TRBV6-3|TRBJ1-1|.|TRBD1
TGTGCTAGCAGGGGGTATGGGACAGGTGTCACTGAAGCTTTCTTT
CASRGYGTGVTEAFF
>TRBV7-6|TRBJ2-1|.|TRBD2
TGTGCCAGCAGCTCGGAGGGACTAGCGGGGAATGAGCAGTTCTTC
CASSSEGLAGNEQFF
>TRBV30|TRBJ1-2|.|TRBD1
TGTGCCTGGAGTTTGATGGACAGGGGCCGGTATGGCTACACCTTC
CAWSLMDRGRYGYTF
>TRBV29-1|TRBJ1-2|few|.
TGCAGCGCTCCCCGGGGCCCCAGGAATGGCTACACCTTC
CSAPRGPRNGYTF
>TRBV20-1|TRBJ1-5|.|.
TGCAGTGCTAGAGGGGTGCAGGGCAAGCAGCCCCAGCATTTT
CSARGVQGKQPQHF
>TRBV15|TRBJ1-3|.|TRBD1
TGTGCCACCAGCACTGGGACAGCCTCTGGAAACACCATATATTTT
CATSTGTASGNTIYF
>TRBV20-1|TRBJ1-2|.|TRBD1
TGCAGTGCTGCCGGGACAGGGGGCGCCCGAGCTAACTATGGCTACACCTTC
CSAAGTGGARANYGYTF
>TRBV28|TRBJ1-5|once|.
TGTGCCAGCAGCCCCGGTGGGGTTAGGGATCAGCCCCAGCATTTT
CASSPGGVRDQPQHF
>TRBV7-2|TRBJ2-1|.|.
TGTGCCAGCAGCTTAGTGCAGGGAGGTGAGCAGTTCTTC
CASSLVQGGEQFF
>TRBV6-2/TRBV6-3|TRBJ2-5|.|TRBD1
TGTGCCAGCAGTCCCCCGGACAGGCGCCAAGAGACCCAGTACTTC
CASSPPDRRQETQYF
>TRBV14|TRBJ1-2|.|.
TGTGCCAGCAGCCAAGATCTGTTCACTAACTATGGCTACACCTTC
CASSQDLFTNYGYTF
>TRBV20-1|TRBJ1-1|few|.
TGCAGTGCCGACAATAGGACTGAAGCTTTCTTT
CSADNRTEAFF
>TRBV30|TRBJ1-3|few|.
TGTGCCTCATACCGGACATACGGAAACACCATATATTTT
CASYRTYGNTIYF
>TRBV12-3/TRBV12-4|TRBJ2-2|.|.
TGTGCCAGCAGTTTAGCTTCCAGGGCTTTGAACACCGGGGAGCTGTTTTTT
CASSLASRALNTGELFF
>TRBV7-2|TRBJ2-7|few|TRBD1
TGTGCCAGCAGTTCACTACCGGGACAGGGACCCTCGGGCTACGAGCAGTACTTC
CASSSLPGQGPSGYEQYF
>TRBV7-2|TRBJ1-2|.|.
TGTGCCAGCAGCTTAACGCAGCAGAACTATGGCTACACCTTC
CASSLTQQNYGYTF
>TRBV27|TRBJ1-2|.|.
TGTGCCAGCAGAGGAACTCCTTATGGCTACACCTTC
CASRGTPYGYTF
>TRBV2|TRBJ2-2|few|TRBD1
TGTGCCAGCAGCCACGACAGGGCGGTCGGGGAGCTGTTTTTT
CASSHDRAVGELFF
>TRBV6-1|TRBJ1-2|.|.
TGTGCCAGCTCGGGGCAGAAGGGGTATGGCTACACCTTC
CASSGQKGYGYTF
>TRBV6-1|TRBJ2-3|few|TRBD2
TGTGCCAGCAGCCTGCGCGGGGGGCAGAGCACAGATACGCAGTATTTT
CASSLRGGQSTDTQYF
>TRBV27|TRBJ1-5|few|TRBD1
TGTGCCAGCAGTTACAGGGGGCTTAGCAATCAGCCCCAGCATTTT
CASSYRGLSNQPQHF
>TRBV27|TRBJ1-4|.|.
TGTGCCAGCAGTTTAAGGGGTTCCGAAAAACTGTTTTTT
CASSLRGSEKLFF
>TRBV20-1|TRBJ1-2|few|.
TGCAGTGAAAGGGGGGCGGGTAACTATGGCTACACCTTC
CSERGAGNYGYTF
>TRBV6-2/TRBV6-3|TRBJ2-3|.|.
TGCGCCAGCAGTTTCCCTCGACACACAGATACGCAGTATTTT
CASSFPRHTDTQYF
>TRBV20-1|TRBJ2-5|.|TRBD2
TGCAGTGCCAGGCTCGTTATCGGACTAGCTGGTTCAGAGACCCAGTACTTC
CSARLVIGLAGSETQYF
>TRBV19|TRBJ1-6|.|.
TGTGCCAGTAGTAAAGGACAGTTCTATAATTCACCCCTCCACTTT
CASSKGQFYNSPLHF
>TRBV12-3/TRBV12-4|TRBJ2-4|.|TRBD1
TGTGCCAGCAGCCCGACAGGGAGTGGGAAAAACATTCAGTACTTC
CASSPTGSGKNIQYF
>TRBV20-1|TRBJ2-3|.|TRBD2
TGCAGTGCCCCGACTAGCGGGAGGCCCCGGACGCAGTATTTT
CSAPTSGRPRTQYF
>TRBV28|TRBJ1-2|.|.
TGTGCCAGCAACACAGGGAACTATGGCTACACCTTC
CASNTGNYGYTF
>TRBV30|TRBJ2-7|.|TRBD2
TGTGCCTGGAGTCTAACTAGCGGGGGGATGCAGTACTTC
CAWSLTSGGMQYF
>TRBV6-2/TRBV6-3|TRBJ1-2|.|TRBD1
TGTGCCAGCAGTTCCTTCGGGACAGGGAGAGGCTACACCTTC
CASSSFGTGRGYTF
>TRBV7-2|TRBJ1-3|few|.
TGTGCCAGCAGTTCCTACACGGACTCTGGAAACACCATATATTTT
CASSSYTDSGNTIYF